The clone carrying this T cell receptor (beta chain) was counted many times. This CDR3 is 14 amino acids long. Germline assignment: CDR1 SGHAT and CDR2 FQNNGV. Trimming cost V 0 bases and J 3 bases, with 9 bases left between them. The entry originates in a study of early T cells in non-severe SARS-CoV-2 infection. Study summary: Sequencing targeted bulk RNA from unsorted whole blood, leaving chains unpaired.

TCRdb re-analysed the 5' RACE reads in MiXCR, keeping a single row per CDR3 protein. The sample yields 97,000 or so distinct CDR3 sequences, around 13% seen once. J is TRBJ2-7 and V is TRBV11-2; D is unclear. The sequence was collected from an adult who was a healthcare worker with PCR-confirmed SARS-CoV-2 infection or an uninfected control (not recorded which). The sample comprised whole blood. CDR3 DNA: TGTGCCAGCAGCTTAGATCTGGGCAACTACGAGCAGTACTTC. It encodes CASSLDLGNYEQYF.